Reported below is one T cell receptor beta chain. The antigen is undetermined. This sample was included in a study of identical twins. V was cut by 0 bases and J by 2 bases, with 14 bases left in between. CDR1 is LGHNA, CDR2 YNFKEQ, per germline. The CDR3 contains 16 residues. Study observations and caveats: Insertion counts were lower in abundant cord blood beta clonotypes, a trend that memory repertoires did not show. Cross-sectional statistical analysis was relied on for the conclusions, without the same donors being followed.

A universal primer site arose from template switching, and cDNA bore unique molecular identifiers. TCRdb re-called the 5' RACE reads with MiXCR, one entry per CDR3 protein. The repertoire consists of 500,000 to 650,000 distinct CDR3 sequences, with about 7.1% occurring once and the leading ten covering roughly 1.5%. In addition, the sample was reused for a study of yellow fever vaccine responses in identical twins.

The chain joins TRBV4-2 to TRBJ2-7; D possibly corresponds to TRBD1 (5 bases). The specimen was PBMCs. The receptor was derived from a woman aged 18-29 years in good health. The DNA for the CDR3 is TGTGCCAGCAGCCAAGATAGGGGCGACTCACCCTACGAGCAGTACTTC. Translation: CASSQDRGDSPYEQYF.